This T cell receptor (beta chain) originates from a study of T cell responses to AZD1222 COVID-19 vaccine. Broader study findings: Females outnumbered males among donors, who were mostly white British; clonal diversity was possibly underestimated.

Repertoires were generated with immunoSEQ multiplex PCR, while TCRdb's copy carries only in-frame clones and drops some. The data contain approximately 120,000 clones, about nine tenths of them singletons. Germline V gives CDR1 GTSNPN, CDR2 SVGIG (reference sequence). This CDR3 is built from 13 residues. The ends lost 1 base at V and 5 bases at J; junction bases unmatched: 0. This clone occurred once. Antigen: not known. Sequencing was performed on peripheral blood, taken on day 0 of AZD1222 vaccination. The source of this sequence is an adult in good health. V is TRBV30 and J is TRBJ1-4; 8 bases agree with TRBD1. The CDR3 protein is CAWSGQGNEKLFF. CDR3 sequence (DNA): TGTGCCTGGAGTGGACAGGGGAATGAAAAACTGTTTTTT.